The T cell receptor beta chain described here comes from a study of blood T cell repertoires in COVID-19. Study information: The cDNA or gDNA used as material had been derived from T cells, B-cell-depleted T cells, or PBMCs.

This CDR3 is 19 amino acids long. Per germline, CDR1 LNHDA and CDR2 SQIVND (reference sequence). The V gene end was trimmed by 5 bases and the J gene end by 7 bases; junction bases not matched to a gene: 22. Under the authors' procedure: Cell counts per sample came from amplifying reference gene primers. The protocol was immunoSEQ multiplex PCR, while the TCRdb copy is restricted to in-frame clones and leaves out a portion. The V and J calls and the clone size are those of that table, but D and trimming were determined from the DNA. The data show roughly 230,000 clones, with 90% seen just once and 2.1% held by the top ten.

The sequence derives from a woman in her sixties or seventies with COVID-19, enrolled during active disease. The chain employs TRBV19 and TRBJ1-4, with 7 positions matching TRBD1. The source material was peripheral blood. CDR3 sequence (DNA): TGTGCCAGTAGTTCGGTCGAGGAGGCCCGGGACAGCCTTTCTGAAAAACTGTTTTTT. This codes for CASSSVEEARDSLSEKLFF.